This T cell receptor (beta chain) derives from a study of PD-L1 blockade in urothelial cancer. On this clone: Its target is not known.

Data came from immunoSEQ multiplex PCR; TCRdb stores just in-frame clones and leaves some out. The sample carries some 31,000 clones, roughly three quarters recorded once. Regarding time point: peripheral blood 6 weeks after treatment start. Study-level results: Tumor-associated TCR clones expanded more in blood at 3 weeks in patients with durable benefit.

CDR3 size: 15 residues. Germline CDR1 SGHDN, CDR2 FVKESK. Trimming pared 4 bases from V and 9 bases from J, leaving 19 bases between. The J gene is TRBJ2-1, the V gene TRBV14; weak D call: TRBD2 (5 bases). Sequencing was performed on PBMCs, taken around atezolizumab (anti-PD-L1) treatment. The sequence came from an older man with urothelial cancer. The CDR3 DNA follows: TGTGCCAGCAGCCGAGGGAACGGCTGGGCGGTTGAGCAGTTCTTC. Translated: CASSRGNGWAVEQFF. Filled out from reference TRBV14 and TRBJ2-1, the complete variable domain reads EAGVTQFPSHSVIEKGQTVTLRCDPISGHDNLYWYRRVMGKEIKFLLHFVKESKQDESGMPNNRFLAERTGGTYSTLKVQPAELEDSGVYFCASSRGNGWAVEQFFGPGTRLTVL.